This T cell receptor beta chain derives from a study of response to subunit inactivated influenza vaccine. Germline V lookup: CDR1 DFQATT, CDR2 SNEGSKA (reference sequence). With 1 base removed from V and 7 bases from J, the gap between germline ends came to 11 bases. This CDR3 comprises 13 residues. In the case of this clonotype: The antigen remains unidentified.

Points from the study as a whole: Few new T cells, the authors suggested, are recruited by each seasonal influenza vaccination.

One entry per CDR3 protein, called by TCRdb with MiXCR from the RT-PCR reads. The sample comprises roughly 700,000 distinct CDR3 sequences, about 15% of which are singletons, and 6% to 8% rests with the top ten. The sequence came from a man over 45 who received an inactivated influenza vaccine. V usage is TRBV20-1 and J usage is TRBJ2-1; D gene uncertain. The sequenced sample was PBMCs from blood, obtained 14 days before vaccination. DNA of the CDR3: TGCAGTGCTAGAGGCGAGAATGGGAATGAGCAGTTCTTC. Encoded protein: CSARGENGNEQFF.